Shown below are 18 T cell receptor beta chains from a single sample sequenced in a study of blood T cell repertoires in COVID-19. Sequencing used immunoSEQ multiplex PCR; TCRdb keeps in-frame clones, though not all of them. The repertoire holds roughly 320,000 clones, with around 86% as singletons. Material for sequencing was peripheral blood. All receptors come from a man in his 70s with acute or convalescent COVID-19.

CDR3 amino acids: CASSLGAGGTGELFF. CDR3 coding DNA: TGTGCCAGCAGCTTAGGGGCAGGTGGAACCGGGGAGCTGTTTTTT. The chain has TRBV7-9 and TRBJ2-2, with no clear D. V lost 1 base and J 5 bases, leaving 11 bases between the germline ends. This CDR3 contains 15 residues. Germline V gives CDR1 SEHNR, CDR2 FQNEAQ (reference sequence).

This chain uses TRBV27 with TRBJ2-5; D unresolved. The length of the CDR3 is 10 residues. CDR1 is MNHEY and CDR2 is SMNVEV in the germline V gene (reference sequence). Trimming took off 6 bases at V and 3 bases at J, with 2 bases between the two ends. CDR3 residues: CASSEETQYF. The DNA for the CDR3 is TGTGCCAGCAGCGAAGAGACCCAGTACTTC.

V gene TRBV7-2 combines with J gene TRBJ2-4; TRBD1 might be the D (5 bases). CDR3 length: 14 amino acids. The germline V gene has CDR1 SGHTA and CDR2 FQGNSA. V was shortened by 2 bases and J by 5 bases, with 10 bases between the two germline ends. DNA of the CDR3: TGTGCCAGCAGCTTATTCCAGGGTGAAAACATTCAGTACTTC. This translates into CASSLFQGENIQYF.

The chain links TRBV11-2 to TRBJ2-5; 10 bases line up with TRBD2. The germline V gene encodes CDR1 SGHAT and CDR2 FQNNGV. V trimming: 7 bases; J trimming: 5 bases; junction bases outside the gene matches: 4. This CDR3 spans 13 amino acids. CDR3 region: CASTSGSGETQYF. The CDR3 nucleotides read TGTGCCAGCACTAGCGGGAGCGGGGAGACCCAGTACTTC.

The genes are TRBV24-1 and TRBJ1-2; the D gene is possibly TRBD1 (5 bases). With 4 bases removed from V and 4 bases from J, the gap between germline ends came to 12 bases. The CDR3 loop spans 14 amino acids. The V gene's germline CDR1 is KGHDR and CDR2 SFDVKD. The CDR3 DNA is TGTGCCACCAGTGAAAGGGGCAGCATCTATGGCTACACCTTC. Its translation: CATSERGSIYGYTF.

This sequence joins TRBV30 and TRBJ1-6, with D hard to call. This CDR3 comprises 17 residues. V lost 2 bases and J 8 bases, leaving 22 bases between the germline ends. Per the germline V gene, CDR1 is GTSNPN and CDR2 is SVGIG (reference sequence). CDR3 sequence: CAWSFSGRALLYSPLHF. For the CDR3, the DNA is TGTGCCTGGAGTTTTTCCGGGCGGGCGTTGCTCTATTCACCCCTCCACTTT.

The chain joins TRBV27 to TRBJ2-1; tentative D call: TRBD1 (6 bases). Germline V gene data show CDR1 as MNHEY and CDR2 as SMNVEV (reference sequence). This CDR3 has 14 amino acids. Trimming took 6 bases from V and 7 from J, leaving 16 bases between them. The CDR3 loop is CASRLMGAGNEQFF. The CDR3 DNA sequence: TGTGCCAGCAGGCTCATGGGGGCAGGGAATGAGCAGTTCTTC.

This chain uses TRBV7-2 with TRBJ2-7, with a possible D match to TRBD2 (5 bases). The germline CDR1 and CDR2 sequences are SGHTA and FQGNSA. The V end was cut by 0 bases, the J end by 6 bases, with 12 bases between. This CDR3 contains 14 residues. The CDR3 coding sequence is TGTGCCAGCAGCTTAGCGGGAGTTCGAGGCGAGCAGTACTTC. Its translation: CASSLAGVRGEQYF. Looking up the rest from reference TRBV7-2 and TRBJ2-7 gives the full variable domain: GAGVSQSPSNKVTEKGKDVELRCDPISGHTALYWYRQSLGQGLEFLIYFQGNSAPDKSGLPSDRFSAERTGGSVSTLTIQRTQQEDSAVYLCASSLAGVRGEQYFGPGTRLTVT.

The rearrangement uses TRBV3-1 (or the pseudogene TRBV3-2) and TRBJ1-3; possibly TRBD1 for D (6 bases). There are 15 residues in the CDR3. Between the trimmed V and J ends, which lost 4 bases and 4 bases, there was a span of 14 bases. Germline CDR1 and CDR2: LGHDT and YNNKEL (reference sequence). The CDR3 here is CASSPRQDAGNTIYF. The CDR3 DNA is TGTGCCAGCAGCCCCAGACAGGACGCGGGAAACACCATATATTTT.

In this sample, this clone turned up a few times. CDR3 amino acids: CASSPPTGGHNEQFF. The CDR3 DNA is TGTGCCAGCTCACCACCCACAGGGGGCCACAATGAGCAGTTCTTC. J is TRBJ2-1 and V is TRBV18; 9 bases are shared with TRBD1. V lost 0 bases and J lost 5; bases outside the gene matches: 2. The V gene's germline CDR1 is KGHSH and CDR2 LQKENI. CDR3 length equals 15 residues. The full variable domain, in which reference TRBV18 and TRBJ2-1 provide the parts outside the CDR3, is NAGVMQNPRHLVRRRGQEARLRCSPMKGHSHVYWYRQLPEEGLKFMVYLQKENIIDESGMPKERFSAEFPKEGPSILRIQQVVRGDSAAYFCASSPPTGGHNEQFFGPGTRLTVL.

V and J are TRBV29-1 and TRBJ2-7, with 10 bases aligning to TRBD1. Germline CDR1 reads SQVTM; CDR2 reads ANQGSEA. V lost 6 bases, J lost 3 bases, and 8 bases stayed unmatched. The CDR3 totals 14 residues. CDR3 amino acids: CSVGAGTGVYEQYF. The CDR3 coding sequence is TGCAGCGTGGGAGCCGGGACAGGGGTCTACGAGCAGTACTTC.

The rearrangement joins TRBV28 to TRBJ1-6; 7 nucleotides match TRBD1. This CDR3 has 15 residues. Germline V CDR1 and CDR2: MDHEN, SYDVKM. V dropped 4 bases and J dropped 7; count of bases not matched to a gene: 7. CDR3 loop: CASSSTGTANSPLHF. The CDR3 DNA reads TGTGCCAGCAGTTCTACCGGGACAGCAAATTCACCCCTCCACTTT.

This clone was recorded only once. This chain connects TRBV25-1 to TRBJ2-1, with 11 bases identical to TRBD1. Germline-derived CDR1 and CDR2 are MGHDK and SYGVNS. J lost 3 bases, V lost 5 bases, and 6 bases had no gene match. CDR3 length: 16 amino acids. CDR3 DNA: TGTGCCAGCAGTCCTCTTGGGACAGGGGGCTACAATGAGCAGTTCTTC. It encodes CASSPLGTGGYNEQFF.

The rearrangement links TRBV4-1 to TRBJ1-4, with 9 bases fitting TRBD1. The CDR3 is made up of 14 amino acids. Per the germline V gene, CDR1 is MGHRA and CDR2 is YSYEKL. The V gene end was trimmed by 3 bases and the J gene end by 6 bases; junction bases not matched to a gene: 2. The CDR3 loop reads CASSHRDRDEKLFF. In DNA, the CDR3 is TGCGCCAGCAGCCACCGGGACAGGGATGAAAAACTGTTTTTT.

The chain couples TRBV4-1 to TRBJ2-1, with 11 nucleotides matching TRBD2. In germline, CDR1 is MGHRA, CDR2 YSYEKL. V shed 1 base and J 3 bases; nucleotides not matched to a gene: 5. The CDR3 is 17 residues long. The CDR3 is CASSQGGGLAVYNEQFF. CDR3 bases: TGCGCCAGCAGCCAAGGGGGGGGACTAGCGGTCTACAATGAGCAGTTCTTC.

This clone turned up a few times. This chain connects TRBV28 to TRBJ1-5; D unclear. With 6 bases removed from V and 5 bases from J, the gap between germline ends came to 17 bases. This CDR3 is built from 15 residues. The germline CDR1 and CDR2 sequences are MDHEN and SYDVKM. The CDR3 here is CASRARKRGDQPQHF. The CDR3 region has the DNA TGTGCCAGCAGAGCCCGCAAGCGGGGAGATCAGCCCCAGCATTTT.

This clone was seen once. This chain links TRBV2 with TRBJ1-4, with TRBD1 matching over 9 bases. The CDR3 loop spans 16 amino acids. The V and J ends lost 6 bases and 3 bases, in that order; junction bases with no gene match: 8. Germline CDR1 reads SNHLY; CDR2 reads FYNNEI. The DNA for the CDR3 is TGTGCCAGCAGGGGAAACCGGGACAGGGCTAATGAAAAACTGTTTTTT. Residues: CASRGNRDRANEKLFF.

V gene TRBV29-1 combines with J gene TRBJ1-2, with 7 nucleotides matching TRBD1. CDR3 size: 15 residues. CDR1 and CDR2 (germline): SQVTM, ANQGSEA. Trimming took 6 bases from V and 3 from J; bases not matched to a gene: 13. As DNA, the CDR3 is TGCAGCGTGGACAGGTTAGGCATAACGGACTATGGCTACACCTTC. Its translation is CSVDRLGITDYGYTF.